This T cell receptor beta chain was profiled in a study of OX40 agonist ivuxolimab in advanced cancers. On the study more broadly: Across the patients, intravenous ivuxolimab was delivered every 2 weeks at 0.01 to 10 mg/kg.

With 6 bases removed from V and 1 base from J, the gap between germline ends came to 12 bases. The germline gives CDR1 MDHEN, CDR2 SYDVKM. CDR3 length: 14 residues. Profiled with immunoSEQ multiplex PCR; TCRdb holds only in-frame clones, not every one. The table includes just over 20,000 clones, around nine tenths detected once. The chain employs TRBV28 and TRBJ1-1, with a weak D call TRBD1 (5 bases). The sequenced sample was CD4+ or CD8+ T cells sorted from blood, obtained in a trial of the OX40 agonist ivuxolimab. The origin of this receptor is an adult with an advanced solid tumor such as melanoma, head and neck, liver or kidney cancer. Here the CDR3 DNA reads TGTGCCAGCAGACATGACAGCACGAACACTGAAGCTTTCTTT. Protein: CASRHDSTNTEAFF.